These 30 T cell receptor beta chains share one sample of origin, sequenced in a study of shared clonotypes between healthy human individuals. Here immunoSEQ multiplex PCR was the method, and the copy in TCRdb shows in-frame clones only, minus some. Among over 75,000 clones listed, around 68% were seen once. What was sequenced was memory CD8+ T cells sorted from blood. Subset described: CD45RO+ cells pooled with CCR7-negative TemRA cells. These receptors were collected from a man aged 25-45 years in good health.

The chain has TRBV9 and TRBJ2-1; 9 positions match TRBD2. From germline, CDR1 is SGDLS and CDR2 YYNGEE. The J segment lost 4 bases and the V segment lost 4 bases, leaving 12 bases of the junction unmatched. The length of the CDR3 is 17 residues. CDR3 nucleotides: TGTGCCAGCAGCATTCTAGCGGGGCCCGATTTTTACAATGAGCAGTTCTTC. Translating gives CASSILAGPDFYNEQFF.

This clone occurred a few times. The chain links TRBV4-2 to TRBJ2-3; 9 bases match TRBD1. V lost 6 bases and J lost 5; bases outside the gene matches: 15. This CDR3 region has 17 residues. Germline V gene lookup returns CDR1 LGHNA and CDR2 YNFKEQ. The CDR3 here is CASSPLPPGQGGDTQYF. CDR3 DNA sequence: TGTGCCAGCAGTCCCTTACCGCCGGGACAGGGTGGAGATACGCAGTATTTT.

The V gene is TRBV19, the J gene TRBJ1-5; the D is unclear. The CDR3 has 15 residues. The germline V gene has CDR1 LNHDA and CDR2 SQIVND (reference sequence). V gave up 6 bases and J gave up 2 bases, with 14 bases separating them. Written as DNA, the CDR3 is TGTGCCAGTAGGGAGACGGTGGTAGGCAATCAGCCCCAGCATTTT. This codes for CASRETVVGNQPQHF.

DNA of the CDR3: TGTGCCAGCAGTGAAGAAATACGTGGGGCCAACGTCCTGACTTTC. Its protein product is CASSEEIRGANVLTF. This rearrangement joins TRBV6-1 to TRBJ2-6; no clear D. The CDR3 has 15 amino acids. The germline V and J ends were trimmed by 1 base and 3 bases, with 7 bases remaining between them. Germline-derived CDR1 and CDR2 are MNHNS and SASEGT.

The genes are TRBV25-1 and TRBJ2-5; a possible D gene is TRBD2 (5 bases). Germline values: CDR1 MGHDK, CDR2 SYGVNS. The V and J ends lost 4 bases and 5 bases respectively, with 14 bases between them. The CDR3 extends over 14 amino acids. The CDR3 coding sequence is TGTGCCAGCAGTGGGACTTCTGTTAGGGAGACCCAGTACTTC. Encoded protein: CASSGTSVRETQYF.

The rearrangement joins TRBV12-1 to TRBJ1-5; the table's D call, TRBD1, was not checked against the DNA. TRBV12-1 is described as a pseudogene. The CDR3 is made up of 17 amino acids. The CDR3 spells CASSQSPLLQFNQPQHF. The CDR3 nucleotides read TGTGCCAGCAGCCAATCTCCCCTGTTGCAGTTTAATCAGCCCCAGCATTTT.

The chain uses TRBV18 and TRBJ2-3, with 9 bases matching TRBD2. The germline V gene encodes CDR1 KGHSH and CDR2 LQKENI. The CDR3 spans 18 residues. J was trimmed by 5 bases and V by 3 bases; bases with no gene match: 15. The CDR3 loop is CASSPTSGGVTERDTQYF. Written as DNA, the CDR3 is TGTGCCAGCTCACCGACTAGCGGAGGGGTTACGGAGAGAGATACGCAGTATTTT.

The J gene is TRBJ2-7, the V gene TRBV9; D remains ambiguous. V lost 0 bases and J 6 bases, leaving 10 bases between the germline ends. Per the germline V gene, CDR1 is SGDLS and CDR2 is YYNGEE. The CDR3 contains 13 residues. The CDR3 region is CASSVATGREQYF. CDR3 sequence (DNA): TGTGCCAGCAGCGTAGCCACTGGGCGCGAGCAGTACTTC.

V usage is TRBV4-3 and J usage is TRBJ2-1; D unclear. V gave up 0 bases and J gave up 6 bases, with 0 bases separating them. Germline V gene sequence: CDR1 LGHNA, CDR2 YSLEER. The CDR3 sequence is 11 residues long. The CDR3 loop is CASSQDNEQFF. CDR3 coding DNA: TGCGCCAGCAGCCAAGACAATGAGCAGTTCTTC.

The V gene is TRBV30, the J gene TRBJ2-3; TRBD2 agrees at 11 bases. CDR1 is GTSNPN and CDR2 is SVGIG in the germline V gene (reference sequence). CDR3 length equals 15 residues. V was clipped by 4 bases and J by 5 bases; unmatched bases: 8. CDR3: CAWNVLAGVIDTQYF. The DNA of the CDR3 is TGTGCCTGGAATGTACTAGCGGGAGTAATAGATACGCAGTATTTT.

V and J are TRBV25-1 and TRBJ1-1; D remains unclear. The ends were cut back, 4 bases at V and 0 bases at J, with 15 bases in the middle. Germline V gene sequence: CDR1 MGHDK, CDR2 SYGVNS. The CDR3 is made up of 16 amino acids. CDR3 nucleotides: TGTGCCAGCAGTGTAATTAGCAGCCCAATGAACACTGAAGCTTTCTTT. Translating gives CASSVISSPMNTEAFF.

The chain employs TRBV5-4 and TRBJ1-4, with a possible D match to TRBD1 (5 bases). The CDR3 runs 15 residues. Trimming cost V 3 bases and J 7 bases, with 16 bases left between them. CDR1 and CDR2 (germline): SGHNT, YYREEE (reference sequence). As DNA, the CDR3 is TGTGCCAGCAGCTACCAGGGCGCGGAGAGTGAAAAACTGTTTTTT. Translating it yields CASSYQGAESEKLFF.

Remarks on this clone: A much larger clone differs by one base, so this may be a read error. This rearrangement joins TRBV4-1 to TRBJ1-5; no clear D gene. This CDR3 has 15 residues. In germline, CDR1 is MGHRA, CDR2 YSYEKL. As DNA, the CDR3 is TGCGCCAGCAGCCAAGATCAAGGTAGCAATCAGCTCCAGCATTTT. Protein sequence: CASSQDQGSNQLQHF.

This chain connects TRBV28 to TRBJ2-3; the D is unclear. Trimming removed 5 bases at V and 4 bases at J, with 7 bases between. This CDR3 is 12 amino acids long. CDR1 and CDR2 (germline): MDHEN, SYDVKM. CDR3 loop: CASSLYSDTQYF. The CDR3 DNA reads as TGTGCCAGCAGTCTATACTCAGATACGCAGTATTTT.

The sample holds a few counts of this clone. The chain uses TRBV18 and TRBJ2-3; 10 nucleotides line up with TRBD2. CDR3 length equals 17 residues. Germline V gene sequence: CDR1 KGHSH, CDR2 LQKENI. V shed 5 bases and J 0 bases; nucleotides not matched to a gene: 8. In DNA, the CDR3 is TGTGCCAGCTCAACCGGGACTAGCGCCGCTAGCACAGATACGCAGTATTTT. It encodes CASSTGTSAASTDTQYF.

The CDR3 coding sequence is TGTGCCACCGCGAAAGGGGAGAACACTGAAGCTTTCTTT. Its translation: CATAKGENTEAFF. This chain connects TRBV6-4 to TRBJ1-1; TRBD1 might be the D (5 bases). Deletions cut 10 bases from V and 1 base from J, with 13 bases between. Per the germline V gene, CDR1 is MRHNA and CDR2 is SNTAGT. The CDR3 is 13 amino acids.

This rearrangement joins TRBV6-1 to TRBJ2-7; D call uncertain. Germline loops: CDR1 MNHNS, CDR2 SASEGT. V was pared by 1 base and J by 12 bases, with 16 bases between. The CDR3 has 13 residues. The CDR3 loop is CASSEGLEAVGYF. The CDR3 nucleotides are TGTGCCAGCAGTGAAGGATTAGAGGCCGTCGGGTACTTC.

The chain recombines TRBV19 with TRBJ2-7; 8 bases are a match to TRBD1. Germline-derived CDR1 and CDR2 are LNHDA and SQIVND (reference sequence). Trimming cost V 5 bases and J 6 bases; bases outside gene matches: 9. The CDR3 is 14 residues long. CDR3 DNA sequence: TGTGCCAGTAGTCTTGGGACAGGCAAAATCGAGCAGTACTTC. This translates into CASSLGTGKIEQYF.

The CDR3 here is CASSGDDSSQETQYF. The CDR3 DNA follows: TGTGCCAGCAGTGGAGACGACAGTTCCCAAGAGACCCAGTACTTC. The chain couples TRBV25-1 to TRBJ2-5; D is possibly TRBD1 (5 bases). The CDR3 runs 15 residues. With 4 bases removed from V and 1 base from J, the gap between germline ends came to 13 bases. Germline V gene data show CDR1 as MGHDK and CDR2 as SYGVNS.

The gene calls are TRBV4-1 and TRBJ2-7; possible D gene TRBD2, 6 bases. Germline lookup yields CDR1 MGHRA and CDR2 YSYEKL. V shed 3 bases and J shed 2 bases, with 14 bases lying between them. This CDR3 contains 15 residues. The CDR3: CASSQGPGLAYEQYF. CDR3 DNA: TGCGCCAGCAGCCAGGGGCCGGGACTGGCCTACGAGCAGTACTTC.

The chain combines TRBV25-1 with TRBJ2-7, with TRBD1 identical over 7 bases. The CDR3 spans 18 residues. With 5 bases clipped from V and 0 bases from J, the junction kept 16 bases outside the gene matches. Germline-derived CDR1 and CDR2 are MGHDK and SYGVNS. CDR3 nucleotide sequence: TGTGCCAGCAGTTCGACAGGGTCTCCGTCTTTAGGCTCCTACGAGCAGTACTTC. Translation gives CASSSTGSPSLGSYEQYF.

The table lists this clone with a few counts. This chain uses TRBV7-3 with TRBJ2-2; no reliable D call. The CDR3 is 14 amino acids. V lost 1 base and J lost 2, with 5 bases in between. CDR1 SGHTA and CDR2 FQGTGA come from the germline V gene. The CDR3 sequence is CASSLIANTGELFF. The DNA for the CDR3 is TGTGCCAGCAGCTTAATAGCAAACACCGGGGAGCTGTTTTTT.

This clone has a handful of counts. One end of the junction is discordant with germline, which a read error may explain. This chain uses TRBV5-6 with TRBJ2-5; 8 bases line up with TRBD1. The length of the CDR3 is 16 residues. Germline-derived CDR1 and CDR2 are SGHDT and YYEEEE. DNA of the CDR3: TGTGCCAGCAGCACTGAGACAGGGGCCGGGCAAGGGACCCAGTACTTC. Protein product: CASSTETGAGQGTQYF.

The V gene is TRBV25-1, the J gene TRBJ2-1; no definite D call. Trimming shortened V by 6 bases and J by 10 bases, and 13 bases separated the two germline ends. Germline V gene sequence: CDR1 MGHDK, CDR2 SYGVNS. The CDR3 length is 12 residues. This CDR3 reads CASSSSRAEQFF. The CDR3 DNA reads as TGTGCCAGCAGCTCCTCACGGGCAGAGCAGTTCTTC. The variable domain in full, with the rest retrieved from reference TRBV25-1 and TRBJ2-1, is EADIYQTPRYLVIGTGKKITLECSQTMGHDKMYWYQQDPGMELHLIHYSYGVNSTEKGDLSSESTVSRIRTEHFPLTLESARPSHTSQYLCASSSSRAEQFFGPGTRLTVL.

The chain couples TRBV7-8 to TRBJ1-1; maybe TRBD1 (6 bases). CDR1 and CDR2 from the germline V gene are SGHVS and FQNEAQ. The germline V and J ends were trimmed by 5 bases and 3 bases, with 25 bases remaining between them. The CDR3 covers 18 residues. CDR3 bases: TGTGCCAGCAGCAACACCCTGGGGGGGCGGAGTGGCGACACTGAAGCTTTCTTT. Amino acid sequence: CASSNTLGGRSGDTEAFF.

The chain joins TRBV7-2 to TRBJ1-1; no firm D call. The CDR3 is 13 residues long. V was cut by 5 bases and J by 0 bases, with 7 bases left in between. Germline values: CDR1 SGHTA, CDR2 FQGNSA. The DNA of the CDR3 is TGTGCCAGCAGCCCGGGGATGAACACTGAAGCTTTCTTT. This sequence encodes CASSPGMNTEAFF.

The CDR3 sequence is CASSRAGHTDTQYF. The CDR3 coding sequence is TGTGCCAGCTCACGGGCGGGCCACACAGATACGCAGTATTTT. V is TRBV18 and J is TRBJ2-3, with TRBD2 as a possible D gene (5 bases). The CDR3 covers 14 residues. The germline V and J ends were trimmed by 4 bases and 2 bases, with 10 bases remaining between them. The germline gives CDR1 KGHSH, CDR2 LQKENI.

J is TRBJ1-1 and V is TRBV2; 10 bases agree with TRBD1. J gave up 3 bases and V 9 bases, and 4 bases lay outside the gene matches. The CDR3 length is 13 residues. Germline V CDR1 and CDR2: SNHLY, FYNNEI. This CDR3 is CASGGQGYTEAFF. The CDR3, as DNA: TGTGCCAGTGGGGGACAGGGGTACACTGAAGCTTTCTTT.

The CDR3 loop is CASSPPGAFSNEQFF. In DNA form, the CDR3 reads TGTGCCAGCAGCCCGCCAGGAGCCTTTTCCAATGAGCAGTTCTTC. V usage is TRBV5-4 and J usage is TRBJ2-1, with unresolved D. Germline lookup yields CDR1 SGHNT and CDR2 YYREEE (reference sequence). With 4 bases removed from V and 6 bases from J, the gap between germline ends came to 17 bases. The CDR3 totals 15 residues. Looking up the rest from reference TRBV5-4 and TRBJ2-1 gives the full variable domain: ETGVTQSPTHLIKTRGQQVTLRCSSQSGHNTVSWYQQALGQGPQFIFQYYREEENGRGNFPPRFSGLQFPNYSSELNVNALELDDSALYLCASSPPGAFSNEQFFGPGTRLTVL.

DNA of the CDR3: TGCGCCAGCACCACGGAGAGGGGGTCTGGGGCCAACGTCCTGACTTTC. Its protein is CASTTERGSGANVLTF. V is TRBV4-3 and J is TRBJ2-6; a possible D gene is TRBD1 (6 bases). CDR1 and CDR2 (germline): LGHNA, YSLEER. The V and J ends lost 7 bases and 1 base respectively, with 14 bases between them. This CDR3 spans 16 amino acids.